Listed below are T cell receptor beta chains from one sample, sequenced in a study of blood T cell repertoires in COVID-19. Sequenced by immunoSEQ multiplex PCR; TCRdb stores in-frame clones only, minus some. Of 90,000 to 100,000 clones in the sample, 86% are singletons; the top ten hold approximately 1.8%. Sequenced input: peripheral blood. The receptors here all came from a man aged 80 or over with acute or convalescent COVID-19. CDR3s include the opening cysteine and the closing phenylalanine or tryptophan. The D gene is left open where the match is weak. Where a row states a size, it is once, few, many or the class of an expanded clone; other rows omit it.

clone_size d_call j_call v_call cdr3_nt cdr3_aa
NA NA TRBJ2-3 TRBV7-3 TGTGCCAGCAGCTCGAGCGCACGCACAGATACGCAGTATTTT CASSSSARTDTQYF
NA TRBD1 TRBJ1-1 TRBV28 TGTGCCAGCAGCTCGGCAGGGGGCCGGGGCACTGAAGCTTTCTTT CASSSAGGRGTEAFF
NA NA TRBJ1-1 TRBV5-5 TGTGCCAGCAGCAGTGCTGGATCTGGAGACCCTGAAGCTTTCTTT CASSSAGSGDPEAFF
NA NA TRBJ1-5 TRBV15 TGTGCCACCAGTACCTATGGGGCAGGGAGCAATCAGCCCCAGCATTTT CATSTYGAGSNQPQHF
NA TRBD1 TRBJ1-2 TRBV4-3 TGCGCCAGCAGCCACGGACAGGGGAACTATGGCTACACCTTC CASSHGQGNYGYTF
NA TRBD2 TRBJ2-7 TRBV19 TGTGCCAGTAGTCGGGGACTAGAGATTCCATACGAGCAGTACTTC CASSRGLEIPYEQYF
NA NA TRBJ2-3 TRBV29-1 TGCAGCGTCGAACGTGGGCCCGGACTCGCCACAGATACGCAGTATTTT CSVERGPGLATDTQYF
once TRBD2 TRBJ2-3 TRBV7-2 TGTGCCAGCAGCTTGAGCGGGAGGGCCGGGACAGATACGCAGTATTTT CASSLSGRAGTDTQYF
NA NA TRBJ2-4 TRBV30 TGTGCCTGGAGTGTAAGAGTCACTCTAGCCAAAAACATTCAGTACTTC CAWSVRVTLAKNIQYF
NA TRBD2 TRBJ2-5 TRBV6-2/TRBV6-3 TGTGCCAGCAGTCCGAGCGGGGGGACCCAAGAGACCCAGTACTTC CASSPSGGTQETQYF
NA TRBD1 TRBJ1-1 TRBV5-4 TGTGCCAGCAGCCGCGGACAGGGGCAGAACACTGAAGCTTTCTTT CASSRGQGQNTEAFF
NA NA TRBJ1-1 TRBV19 TGTGCCAGTAGTATAGCGGACACTGAAGCTTTCTTT CASSIADTEAFF
NA TRBD2 TRBJ2-1 TRBV10-3 TGTGCCATCAGCACCCCGGGACTAGCGGGAATCAATGAGCAGTTCTTC CAISTPGLAGINEQFF
NA TRBD2 TRBJ2-1 TRBV19 TGTGCCAGTAGTATAGGTCTAGCGGGAGGGTTCATCCGGTACAATGAGCAGTTCTTC CASSIGLAGGFIRYNEQFF
NA TRBD1 TRBJ1-2 TRBV5-1 TGCGCCAGCAGCTTAGCGACAGGGGGCAACTATGGCTACACCTTC CASSLATGGNYGYTF